These 21 T cell receptor beta chains came from one sample sequenced in a study of blood T cells in healthy people across ages. A second PCR, run for roughly 7 to 12 cycles, used a sample-barcoded 5' primer plus a J-beta primer mix. TCRdb passed the 5' RACE reads through MiXCR, listing each CDR3 protein once. This table has roughly 1,500,000 distinct CDR3 sequences, about 35% appearing once. Sequencing input: blood. These receptors were taken from a woman under 40 in good health.

Note on this clonotype: At one of its ends the junction is not consistent with the germline gene, which may arise from a read error. The V and J genes are TRBV4-1 and TRBJ2-3; no clear D gene. The CDR3 is 15 residues long. In germline, CDR1 is MGHRA, CDR2 YSYEKL. The CDR3 is CASSQVSRSEDTQCF. The CDR3 DNA reads TGCGCCAGCAGCCAAGTTTCGCGGTCGGAAGATACGCAGTGTTTT.

J is TRBJ2-5 and V is TRBV6-6; TRBD2 aligns across 9 bases. The CDR3 has 14 residues. The V gene's germline CDR1 is MNHNY and CDR2 SVGAGI (reference sequence). J gave up 7 bases and V 3 bases, and 6 bases lay outside the gene matches. CDR3 bases: TGTGCCAGCAGTTATATTCGTAGCGGGGGGACCCAGTACTTC. This translates into CASSYIRSGGTQYF.

This chain links TRBV20-1 with TRBJ1-4, with a tentative D call TRBD1 (6 bases). The CDR3 is made up of 14 amino acids. Looked up from germline, CDR1 is DFQATT and CDR2 is SNEGSKA (reference sequence). Trimming pared 2 bases from V and 8 bases from J, leaving 15 bases between. CDR3: CSARNRDKGEKLFF. The CDR3 DNA reads TGCAGTGCTAGAAACCGGGACAAGGGAGAAAAACTGTTTTTT.

The chain combines TRBV6-4 with TRBJ2-3; D ambiguous. Trimming removed 7 bases at V and 3 bases at J, with 17 bases between. This CDR3 is built from 15 residues. CDR1 and CDR2 from the germline V gene are MRHNA and SNTAGT. This chain's CDR3 is CASKLSTLRTDTQYF. CDR3 nucleotide sequence: TGTGCCAGCAAGCTATCGACATTAAGGACAGATACGCAGTATTTT.

This chain links TRBV20-1 with TRBJ1-2; D is ambiguous. The CDR3 is made up of 12 amino acids. Per germline, CDR1 DFQATT and CDR2 SNEGSKA (reference sequence). The CDR3 reads CSALGAYYGYTF. Here the CDR3 DNA reads TGCAGCGCCCTCGGCGCTTACTATGGCTACACCTTC.

The rearrangement links TRBV11-2 to TRBJ2-1; D is possibly TRBD1 (6 bases). Judging by the DNA end, TRBJ2-7 fits better; the J call may be wrong. Germline loops: CDR1 SGHAT, CDR2 FQNNGV. This CDR3 spans 15 amino acids. CDR3 sequence reads: CASSLSQGYREEQYF. CDR3 nucleotides: TGTGCCAGCAGCTTATCACAGGGTTACCGTGAAGAGCAGTACTTC.

This rearrangement joins TRBV18 to TRBJ1-6, with D perhaps TRBD1 (5 bases). This CDR3 comprises 15 residues. Trimming left V 3 bases short and J 6 bases short, with 12 bases between. Germline loops: CDR1 KGHSH, CDR2 LQKENI. The CDR3 DNA follows: TGTGCCAGCTCACCGACAGAAATATTTAATTCACCCCTCCACTTT. Encoded protein: CASSPTEIFNSPLHF.

This clonotype has a handful of counts. In DNA, the CDR3 is TGTGCCAGCAGCAAAGATGGGCAGGGGGACGGCTACACCTTC. It yields the protein CASSKDGQGDGYTF. The V and J genes are TRBV11-2 and TRBJ1-2; 7 nucleotides line up with TRBD1. The CDR3 is 14 residues long. Looked up from germline, CDR1 is SGHAT and CDR2 is FQNNGV. After removal of 5 bases from V and 8 bases from J, the junction contained 11 bases not matched to a gene.

The gene calls are TRBV27 and TRBJ2-7, with 10 bases that match TRBD1. The V gene's germline CDR1 is MNHEY and CDR2 SMNVEV (reference sequence). Unmatched junction bases numbered 9, after V lost 4 bases and J lost 0 bases. The CDR3 is 17 residues long. The CDR3 bases are TGTGCCAGCAGTTCCGGGACAGGGGATACAAGCTCCTACGAGCAGTACTTC. Translating gives CASSSGTGDTSSYEQYF.

This clonotype was observed a single time. The chain has TRBV28 and TRBJ2-5, with 8 bases lining up with TRBD1. The better agreement between TRBJ2-7 and the DNA end casts doubt on the J call. Germline V gene lookup returns CDR1 MDHEN and CDR2 SYDVKM. CDR3 size: 16 residues. The CDR3 is CASSFLLGTGLYEQYF. CDR3 nucleotide sequence: TGTGCCAGCAGTTTTTTGCTCGGGACAGGCTTATACGAGCAGTACTTC.

The chain couples TRBV7-9 to TRBJ1-1; 8 nucleotides agree with TRBD1. The ends lost 5 bases at V and 7 bases at J; junction bases unmatched: 3. The length of the CDR3 is 12 residues. Looked up from germline, CDR1 is SEHNR and CDR2 is FQNEAQ (reference sequence). DNA for the CDR3: TGTGCCAGCAGCAAAGACAGGGGTGAAGCTTTCTTT. Protein sequence: CASSKDRGEAFF.

The sample holds a few counts of this clonotype. The chain recombines TRBV20-1 with TRBJ2-5, with D hard to call. The V and J ends lost 4 bases and 5 bases respectively, with 23 bases between them. The CDR3 sequence is 16 residues long. Germline V gives CDR1 DFQATT, CDR2 SNEGSKA (reference sequence). The CDR3 DNA reads TGCAGTGCTAATCTTGACTGGGCCTCTTTTGGTGAGACCCAGTACTTC. It specifies CSANLDWASFGETQYF.

There are a few counts of this clonotype. This chain connects TRBV5-5 to TRBJ1-2, with D hard to call. The CDR3 contains 14 residues. The germline V gene has CDR1 SGHKS and CDR2 YYEKEE (reference sequence). Trimming pared 4 bases from V and 5 bases from J, leaving 15 bases between. In nucleotides, the CDR3 is TGTGCCAGCAGCCCCGAAGGTGGGAGGTATGGCTACACCTTC. This encodes CASSPEGGRYGYTF.

This clonotype appeared many times. The V and J genes are TRBV3-1 and TRBJ1-2; D not certain. Germline CDR1 LGHDT, CDR2 YNNKEL (reference sequence). The CDR3 has 12 residues. V was clipped by 0 bases and J by 4 bases, with 3 bases between them. CDR3 sequence: CASSQDFYGYTF. In DNA, the CDR3 is TGTGCCAGCAGCCAAGATTTCTATGGCTACACCTTC.

In its sample, this clonotype was seen a few times. One junction end does not reproduce the germline sequence, and a read error may be involved. The chain uses TRBV6-1 and TRBJ2-2; 7 nucleotides line up with TRBD2. CDR3 length: 17 amino acids. The germline V gene encodes CDR1 MNHNS and CDR2 SASEGT. The CDR3 DNA sequence: TGTGCCAGCAGTCAAGCGGCAGGACTAGTAGACCACCGGGAGCTGTTTTTT. Residues: CASSQAAGLVDHRELFF.

Concerning this clonotype itself: Its ends do not fully match the called genes, so a read error is possible. V and J are TRBV9 and TRBJ2-3, with D possibly being TRBD2 (6 bases). This CDR3 spans 15 amino acids. Germline CDR1 and CDR2: SGDLS and YYNGEE. CDR3 residues: CASSARDWSTDTQYF. The CDR3 DNA sequence: TGCGCCAGCAGCGCCCGGGACTGGAGCACAGATACGCAGTATTTT.

The chain joins TRBV25-1 to TRBJ1-4; the match to TRBD1 covers 7 bases. The CDR3 consists of 15 residues. Germline CDR1 and CDR2: MGHDK and SYGVNS. J lost 7 bases, V lost 5 bases, and 10 bases had no gene match. The CDR3, as DNA: TGTGCCAGCAGTCAATCAGGGGGGGTTCGTGAAAAACTGTTTTTT. Amino acids: CASSQSGGVREKLFF.

This clonotype was seen more than once but under ten times. The chain links TRBV7-3 to TRBJ2-1; 7 nucleotides align to TRBD1. Germline values: CDR1 SGHTA, CDR2 FQGTGA. Unmatched junction bases numbered 4, after V lost 3 bases and J lost 2 bases. The CDR3 runs to 15 residues. CDR3 in amino acids: CASSFEGATYNEQFF. In DNA, the CDR3 is TGTGCCAGCAGCTTCGAGGGGGCTACCTACAATGAGCAGTTCTTC.

The chain combines TRBV20-1 with TRBJ2-1; 7 nucleotides match TRBD2. The germline V gene has CDR1 DFQATT and CDR2 SNEGSKA (reference sequence). The V and J ends lost 3 bases and 4 bases, in that order; junction bases with no gene match: 6. The CDR3 spans 14 residues. The CDR3 loop is CSASMGGDYNEQFF. CDR3 DNA: TGCAGTGCTAGTATGGGGGGGGATTACAATGAGCAGTTCTTC.

To note about this clonotype: Compared with germline, one end of the junction differs, possibly owing to a read error. The chain combines TRBV27 with TRBJ2-3; D gene ambiguous. Germline lookup yields CDR1 MNHEY and CDR2 SMNVEV (reference sequence). The CDR3 loop spans 15 amino acids. The CDR3 DNA sequence: TGTGCCAGCAGTGACCCGGCCCTGAGCACAGATACGCGGTATTTT. Residues: CASSDPALSTDTRYF.

This clonotype has a handful of counts. V and J are TRBV10-3 and TRBJ2-1; TRBD2 matches at 9 bases. Germline V gene lookup returns CDR1 ENHRY and CDR2 SYGVKD. V lost 3 bases and J lost 7; bases outside the gene matches: 22. The CDR3 has 20 amino acids. The CDR3: CAISDRDGLRASGTVNEQFF. The CDR3 region has the DNA TGTGCCATCAGTGACCGCGACGGACTGAGGGCTAGCGGGACGGTGAATGAGCAGTTCTTC.